Described below is a single T cell receptor (beta chain) sequence and its context. Its antigen is not known. This entry belongs to a study of cytomegalovirus exposure and HLA in healthy donors. Study-level findings and limits: Links to common viral pathogens appeared, in a later analysis, for several of the most significant clusters.

Researchers ran the PCR with 60 Vbeta and 13 Jbeta primers. Assay: immunoSEQ multiplex PCR; the TCRdb copy retains only in-frame clones and omits some. Of fewer than 150,000 clones listed, 73% are singletons. The V gene's germline CDR1 is SEHNR and CDR2 FQNEAQ (reference sequence). The CDR3 is 16 amino acids. The V end lost 7 bases, the J end lost 9 bases, and 28 bases lay between the germline ends. This TCR derives from a human donor in good health. Sequencing used PBMCs. This chain links TRBV7-9 with TRBJ2-7; tentative D call: TRBD2 (7 bases). CDR3 DNA sequence: TGTGCCAGCACCCTATGGGGGGGCGAAGGCGAGTTGGGGCAGTACTTC. Translation: CASTLWGGEGELGQYF.